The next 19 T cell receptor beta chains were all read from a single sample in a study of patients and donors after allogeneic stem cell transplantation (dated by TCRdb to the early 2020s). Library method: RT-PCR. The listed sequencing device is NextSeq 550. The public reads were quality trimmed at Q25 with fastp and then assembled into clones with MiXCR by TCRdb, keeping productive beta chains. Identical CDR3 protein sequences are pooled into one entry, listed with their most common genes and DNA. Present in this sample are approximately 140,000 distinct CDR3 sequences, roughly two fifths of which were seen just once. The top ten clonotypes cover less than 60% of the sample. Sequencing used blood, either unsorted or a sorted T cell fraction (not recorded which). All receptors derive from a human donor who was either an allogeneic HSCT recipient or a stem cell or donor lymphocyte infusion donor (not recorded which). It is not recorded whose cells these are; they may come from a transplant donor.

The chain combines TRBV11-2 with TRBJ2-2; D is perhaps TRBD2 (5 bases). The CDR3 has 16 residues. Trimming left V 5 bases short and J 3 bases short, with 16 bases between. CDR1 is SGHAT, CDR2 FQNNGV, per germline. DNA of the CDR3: TGTGCCAGCAGCCTGGGAGTAGTAATGTACACCGGGGAGCTGTTTTTT. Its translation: CASSLGVVMYTGELFF.

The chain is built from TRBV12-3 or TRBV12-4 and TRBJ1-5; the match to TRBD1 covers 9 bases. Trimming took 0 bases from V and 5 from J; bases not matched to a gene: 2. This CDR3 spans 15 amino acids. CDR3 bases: TGTGCCAGCAGTTTAGCGGACAGGGGTTATCAGCCCCAGCATTTT. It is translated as CASSLADRGYQPQHF.

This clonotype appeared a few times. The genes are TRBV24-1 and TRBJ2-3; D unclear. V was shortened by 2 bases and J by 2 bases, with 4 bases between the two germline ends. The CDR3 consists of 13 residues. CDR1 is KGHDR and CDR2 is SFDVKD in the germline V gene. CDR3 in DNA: TGTGCCACCAGTGATTCCCACACAGATACGCAGTATTTT. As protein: CATSDSHTDTQYF.

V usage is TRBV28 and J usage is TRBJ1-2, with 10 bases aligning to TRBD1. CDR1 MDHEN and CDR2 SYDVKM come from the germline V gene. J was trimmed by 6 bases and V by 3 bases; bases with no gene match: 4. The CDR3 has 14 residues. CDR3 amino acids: CASSFGGQGDGYTF. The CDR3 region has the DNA TGTGCCAGCAGTTTCGGTGGACAGGGGGATGGCTACACCTTC.

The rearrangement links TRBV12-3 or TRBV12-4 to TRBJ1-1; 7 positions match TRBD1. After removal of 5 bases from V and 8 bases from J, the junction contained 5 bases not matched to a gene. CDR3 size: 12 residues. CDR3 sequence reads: CASSLTGQEAFF. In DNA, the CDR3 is TGTGCCAGCAGTCTGACAGGGCAGGAAGCTTTCTTT.

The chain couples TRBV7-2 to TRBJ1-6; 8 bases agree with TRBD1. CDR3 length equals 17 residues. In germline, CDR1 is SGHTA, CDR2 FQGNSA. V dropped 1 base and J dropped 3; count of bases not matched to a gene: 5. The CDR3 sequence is CASSLVPGGDYNSPLHF. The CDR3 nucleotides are TGTGCCAGCAGCTTAGTCCCAGGGGGCGACTATAATTCACCCCTCCACTTT.

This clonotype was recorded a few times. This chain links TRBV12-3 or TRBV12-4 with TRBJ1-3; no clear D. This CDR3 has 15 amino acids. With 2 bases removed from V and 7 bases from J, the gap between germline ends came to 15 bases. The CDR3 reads CASSLRLTTQNTIYF. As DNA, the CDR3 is TGTGCCAGCAGTTTAAGGCTGACAACACAGAACACCATATATTTT.

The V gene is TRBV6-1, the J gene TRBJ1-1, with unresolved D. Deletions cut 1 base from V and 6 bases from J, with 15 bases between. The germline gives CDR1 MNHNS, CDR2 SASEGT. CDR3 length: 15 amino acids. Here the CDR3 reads CASSEEPVPGAEAFF. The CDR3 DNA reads TGTGCCAGCAGTGAAGAACCGGTCCCGGGCGCTGAAGCTTTCTTT.

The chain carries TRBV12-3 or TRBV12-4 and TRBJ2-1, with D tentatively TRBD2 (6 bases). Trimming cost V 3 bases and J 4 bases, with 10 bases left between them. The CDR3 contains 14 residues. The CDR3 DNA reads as TGTGCCAGCAGTTTGGGGGGTACATACAATGAGCAGTTCTTC. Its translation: CASSLGGTYNEQFF.

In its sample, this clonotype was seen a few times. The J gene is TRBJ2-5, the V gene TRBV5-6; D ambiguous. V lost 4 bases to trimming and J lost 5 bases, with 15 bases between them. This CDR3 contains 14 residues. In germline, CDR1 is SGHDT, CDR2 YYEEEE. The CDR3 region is CASSLTGNEETQYF. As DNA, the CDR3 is TGTGCCAGCAGCCTGACTGGGAACGAGGAGACCCAGTACTTC.

CDR3 nucleotides: TGCGCCAGCAGCCAATACAGGGGATCCGGAAACACCATATATTTT. This gives the protein CASSQYRGSGNTIYF. V and J are TRBV4-3 and TRBJ1-3; 7 bases fit TRBD1. The CDR3 covers 15 residues. CDR1 LGHNA and CDR2 YSLEER come from the germline V gene. V gave up 2 bases and J gave up 4 bases; unmatched junction bases: 5.

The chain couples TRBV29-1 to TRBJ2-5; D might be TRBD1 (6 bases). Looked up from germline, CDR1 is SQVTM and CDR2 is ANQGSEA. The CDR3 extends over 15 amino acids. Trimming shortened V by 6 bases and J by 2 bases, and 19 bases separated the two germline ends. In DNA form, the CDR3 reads TGCAGCGTGATAGGTGGGGGCCCGAATCAAGAGACCCAGTACTTC. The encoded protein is CSVIGGGPNQETQYF.

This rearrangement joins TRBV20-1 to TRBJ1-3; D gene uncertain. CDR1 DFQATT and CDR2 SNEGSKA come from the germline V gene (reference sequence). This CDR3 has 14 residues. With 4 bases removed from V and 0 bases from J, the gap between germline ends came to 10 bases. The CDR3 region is CSAKTRSSGNTIYF. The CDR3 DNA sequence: TGCAGTGCTAAGACTCGTAGCTCTGGAAACACCATATATTTT.

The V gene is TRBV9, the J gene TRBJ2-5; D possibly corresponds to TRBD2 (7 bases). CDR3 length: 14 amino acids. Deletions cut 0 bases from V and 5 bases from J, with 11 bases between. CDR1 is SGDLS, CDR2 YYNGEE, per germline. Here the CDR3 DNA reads TGTGCCAGCAGCGTAGCCGGGGGGCTTGAGACCCAGTACTTC. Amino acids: CASSVAGGLETQYF.

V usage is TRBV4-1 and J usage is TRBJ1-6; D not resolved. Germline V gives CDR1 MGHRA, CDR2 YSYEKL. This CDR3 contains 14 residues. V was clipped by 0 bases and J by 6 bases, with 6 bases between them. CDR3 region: CASSQDSANSPLHF. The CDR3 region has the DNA TGCGCCAGCAGCCAAGATTCCGCTAATTCACCCCTCCACTTT.

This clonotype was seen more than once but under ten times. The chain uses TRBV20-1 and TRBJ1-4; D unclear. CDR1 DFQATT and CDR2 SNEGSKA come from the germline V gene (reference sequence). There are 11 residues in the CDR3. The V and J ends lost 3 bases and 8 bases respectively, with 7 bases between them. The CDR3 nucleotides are TGCAGTGCTAGGGTAGGGGAAAAACTGTTTTTT. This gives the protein CSARVGEKLFF.

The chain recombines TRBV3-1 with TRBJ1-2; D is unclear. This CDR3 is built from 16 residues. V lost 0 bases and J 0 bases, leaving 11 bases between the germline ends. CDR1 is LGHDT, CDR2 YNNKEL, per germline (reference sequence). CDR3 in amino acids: CASSQDYRATNYGYTF. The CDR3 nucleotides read TGTGCCAGCAGCCAAGATTATAGGGCGACTAACTATGGCTACACCTTC. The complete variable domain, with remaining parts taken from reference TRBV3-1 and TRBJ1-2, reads DTAVSQTPKYLVTQMGNDKSIKCEQNLGHDTMYWYKQDSKKFLKIMFSYNNKELIINETVPNRFSPKSPDKAHLNLHINSLELGDSAVYFCASSQDYRATNYGYTFGSGTRLTVV.

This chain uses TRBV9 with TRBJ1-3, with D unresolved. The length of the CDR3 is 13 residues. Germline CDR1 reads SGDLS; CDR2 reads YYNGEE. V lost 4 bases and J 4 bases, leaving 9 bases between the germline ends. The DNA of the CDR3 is TGTGCCAGCAGCTCCCCGGGAGGAAACACCATATATTTT. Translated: CASSSPGGNTIYF. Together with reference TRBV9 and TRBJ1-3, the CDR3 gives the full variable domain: DSGVTQTPKHLITATGQRVTLRCSPRSGDLSVYWYQQSLDQGLQFLIQYYNGEERAKGNILERFSAQQFPDLHSELNLSSLELGDSALYFCASSSPGGNTIYFGEGSWLTVV.

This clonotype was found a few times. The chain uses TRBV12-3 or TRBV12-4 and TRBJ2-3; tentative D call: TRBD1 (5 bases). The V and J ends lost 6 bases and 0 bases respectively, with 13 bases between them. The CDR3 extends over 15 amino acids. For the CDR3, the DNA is TGTGCCAGCAGCAACGGACAATTTAGCACAGATACGCAGTATTTT. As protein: CASSNGQFSTDTQYF.